This T cell receptor beta chain is from a study of shared clonotypes between healthy human individuals. Study-level results: Against clonotypes common to all four donors, non-shared ones had lower generation probabilities. Sequencing depth was expected to affect clonotype sharing among donors. Few donors limited the genetic and exposure-history diversity represented.

Points on this clone: Its specificity is unknown.

Per the original data handling: Sequence data from immunoSEQ were junction-only and lacked quality scores; consequently, filtering differed. Clones were sequenced by immunoSEQ multiplex PCR, and TCRdb holds only the in-frame ones, with some missing. The V and J calls and clone size were taken over from that table, and D and trimming were inferred from the DNA. The sample holds 2 million to 3 million clones, 93% seen once. With V trimmed by 3 bases and J by 5 bases, 7 bases remained unmatched. CDR3 size: 15 residues. Per the germline V gene, CDR1 is KGHSH and CDR2 is LQKENI. The sequencing sample was made of naive CD4+ T cells from PBMCs. As for subset: CD45RA+ positively selected. The origin of this receptor is a young man in good health. Some clones in this sample may be carry-over from other donors' samples. The J gene is TRBJ2-7, the V gene TRBV18; TRBD2 aligns across 10 bases. The CDR3 DNA sequence: TGTGCCAGCTCACCGCTAGCGGGAGATTCCCACGAGCAGTACTTC. It codes for CASSPLAGDSHEQYF.